The 11 T cell receptor beta chains below were found in one sample sequenced in a study of neurological immune-mediated disorders. As to time point: longitudinal time-point 3. MiXCR, applied by TCRdb to the 5' RACE reads, yields one record per CDR3 protein. Counted here are more than 95,000 distinct CDR3 sequences, about 10% occurring once; the ten biggest clones make up about 3.1%. The sequenced material came from PBMCs. Every receptor here comes from a female donor with HTLV-1-associated myelopathy (HAM/TSP).

This clonotype was seen ten or more times. The chain couples TRBV12-3 or TRBV12-4 to TRBJ2-2; 7 bases agree with TRBD1. The CDR3 covers 16 residues. V was clipped by 2 bases and J by 4 bases; unmatched bases: 7. CDR3 loop: CASSLRVNRGTGELFF. The CDR3 DNA follows: TGTGCCAGCAGTTTAAGGGTTAACAGGGGCACCGGGGAGCTGTTTTTT.

The genes are TRBV19 and TRBJ2-2; D is undetermined. V gave up 4 bases and J gave up 8 bases, with 11 bases separating them. Per germline, CDR1 LNHDA and CDR2 SQIVND (reference sequence). This CDR3 has 13 residues. CDR3 loop: CASSTTTAGELFF. The CDR3 nucleotides are TGTGCCAGTAGTACAACTACAGCGGGGGAGCTGTTTTTT. The complete variable domain, with remaining parts taken from reference TRBV19 and TRBJ2-2, reads DGGITQSPKYLFRKEGQNVTLSCEQNLNHDAMYWYRQDPGQGLRLIYYSQIVNDFQKGDIAEGYSVSREKKESFPLTVTSAQKNPTAFYLCASSTTTAGELFFGEGSRLTVL.

This clonotype appeared many times. V is TRBV11-2 and J is TRBJ1-5; 8 positions match TRBD1. V dropped 4 bases and J dropped 5; count of bases not matched to a gene: 4. Germline V lookup: CDR1 SGHAT, CDR2 FQNNGV. The CDR3 runs to 14 residues. CDR3 protein: CASSSAGGHQPQHF. CDR3 bases: TGTGCCAGCAGCTCGGCAGGGGGCCATCAGCCCCAGCATTTT.

The chain employs TRBV5-5 and TRBJ2-3, with a tentative D call TRBD1 (5 bases). The CDR3 has 14 residues. Trimming pared 9 bases from V and 4 bases from J, leaving 18 bases between. In germline, CDR1 is SGHKS, CDR2 YYEKEE (reference sequence). CDR3 sequence reads: CAIGRTLIPDTQYF. The CDR3 coding sequence is TGTGCCATCGGGCGGACACTTATCCCAGATACGCAGTATTTT.

This clonotype occurred many times. This chain connects TRBV20-1 to TRBJ2-7; 12 bases agree with TRBD2. CDR3 size: 14 residues. V was clipped by 2 bases and J by 3 bases; unmatched bases: 2. The V gene's germline CDR1 is DFQATT and CDR2 SNEGSKA (reference sequence). CDR3 coding DNA: TGCAGTGCTAGACAGGGACTAGCGGGCTACGAGCAGTACTTC. The encoded protein is CSARQGLAGYEQYF.

This clonotype was recorded a few times. V gene TRBV5-1 combines with J gene TRBJ2-1, with TRBD2 matching over 11 bases. The V and J ends lost 4 bases and 7 bases, in that order; junction bases with no gene match: 7. The length of the CDR3 is 15 residues. Germline loops: CDR1 SGHRS, CDR2 YFSETQ. The CDR3 nucleotides read TGCGCCAGCAGCGGCGGATCTAGCGGGGGGAATGAGCAGTTCTTC. Translated, it gives CASSGGSSGGNEQFF.

This clonotype has at least ten counts. This sequence joins TRBV4-1 and TRBJ2-1, with 8 bases fitting TRBD1. CDR1 is MGHRA, CDR2 YSYEKL, per germline. V lost 4 bases and J lost 0; bases outside the gene matches: 2. The CDR3 runs 15 residues. This CDR3 reads CASSRGQASYNEQFF. CDR3 nucleotide sequence: TGCGCCAGCAGCCGGGGACAGGCCTCCTACAATGAGCAGTTCTTC.

The chain recombines TRBV7-8 with TRBJ2-5; no clear D. The CDR3 extends over 14 amino acids. The germline gives CDR1 SGHVS, CDR2 FQNEAQ. Trimming shortened V by 2 bases and J by 0 bases, and 7 bases separated the two germline ends. CDR3 bases: TGTGCCAGCAGCTTACCCAGCCACCAAGAGACCCAGTACTTC. This encodes CASSLPSHQETQYF.

A remark on this clonotype: This sequence may be a read error, since a much larger clone differs from it by one base. The rearrangement joins TRBV4-2 to TRBJ1-4, with 8 bases fitting TRBD1. J was trimmed by 7 bases and V by 4 bases; bases with no gene match: 8. The length of the CDR3 is 15 residues. Germline V gene sequence: CDR1 LGHNA, CDR2 YNFKEQ. CDR3 in amino acids: CASSPQGARGEKLFF. The CDR3 nucleotides are TGTGCCAGCAGCCCCCAGGGGGCGCGGGGTGAAAAACTGTTTTTT.

This clonotype was picked up many times. The rearrangement uses TRBV5-5 and TRBJ1-1, with no clear D. The CDR3 covers 13 residues. V shed 6 bases and J shed 1 base, with 10 bases lying between them. Germline V lookup: CDR1 SGHKS, CDR2 YYEKEE (reference sequence). Here the CDR3 DNA reads TGTGCCAGCACCCTTAGGGAGAACACTGAAGCTTTCTTT. Its protein product is CASTLRENTEAFF.

This clonotype has ten or more counts. V is TRBV7-3 and J is TRBJ1-1; perhaps TRBD1 as D (5 bases). V gave up 0 bases and J gave up 3 bases, with 5 bases separating them. Germline V gene sequence: CDR1 SGHTA, CDR2 FQGTGA. This CDR3 is built from 13 residues. The CDR3 loop is CASSLTRDTEAFF. In nucleotides, the CDR3 is TGTGCCAGCAGCTTAACCAGGGACACTGAAGCTTTCTTT. Supplemented by reference TRBV7-3 and TRBJ1-1, the full variable domain reads GAGVSQTPSNKVTEKGKYVELRCDPISGHTALYWYRQSLGQGPEFLIYFQGTGAADDSGLPNDRFFAVRPEGSVSTLKIQRTERGDSAVYLCASSLTRDTEAFFGQGTRLTVV.